These 5 T cell receptor beta chains originate from one sample sequenced in a study of T cells in women clearing cervical HPV infection. Profiled with immunoSEQ multiplex PCR; TCRdb holds only in-frame clones, not every one. The sample totals 20,000 to 25,000 clones; its top ten clones hold more than 8%. The sequenced sample was blood buffy coat. These receptors were obtained from a woman aged 18 to 75 with a cervical HPV16 infection that either progressed to CIN3+ or cleared (not recorded which).

On this clone itself: The read ends 3 residues shy of where the CDR3 ends; the end is completed using the germline J gene. The V and J genes are TRBV4-1 and TRBJ2-6; D not certain. Germline-derived CDR1 and CDR2 are MGHRA and YSYEKL. This CDR3 is built from 16 residues. V shed 2 bases and J shed 0 bases, with 8 bases lying between them. CDR3 amino acids: CASSQISLSGANVLTF. The sequenced CDR3 bases are TGCGCCAGCAGCCAAATTAGTCTCTCTGGGGCCAACGTC.

About this clone itself: A read error may account for a junction end that differs from germline. The CDR3 end falls 3 residues outside the read, so it is completed with the germline J gene. The chain carries TRBV7-7 and TRBJ1-4, with a tentative D call TRBD1 (5 bases). The germline V gene encodes CDR1 SSHAT and CDR2 FNYEAQ (reference sequence). CDR3 size: 13 residues. The CDR3 sequence: CASSQTVNEKLFF. The sequenced CDR3 bases are TGTGCTAGCAGCCAGACAGTAAATGAAAAA.

Measured by frequency, this clone is medium-sized. From the germline J gene comes the end of the CDR3, since the read stops 3 residues before it. V is TRBV29-1 and J is TRBJ1-1; tentatively, D is TRBD1 (5 bases). This CDR3 has 13 amino acids. Per germline, CDR1 SQVTM and CDR2 ANQGSEA. V was clipped by 5 bases and J by 0 bases, with 10 bases between them. CDR3 sequence: CSVSRDMNTEAFF. CDR3 DNA, as far as it was read: TGCAGCGTTTCCAGGGATATGAACACTGAA.

This CDR3 reads CAWTRRDNGELFF. CDR3 bases read: TGTGCCTGGACCCGCAGGGATAACGGGGAG. The chain combines TRBV30 with TRBJ2-2, with a possible D match to TRBD1 (5 bases). The CDR3 end falls 3 residues outside the read, so it is completed with the germline J gene. Trimming pared 4 bases from V and 7 bases from J, leaving 13 bases between. The length of the CDR3 is 13 residues. Germline assignment: CDR1 GTSNPN and CDR2 SVGIG (reference sequence).

As to this clone: The read terminates 3 residues before the CDR3 end, so the remaining end is supplied by the germline J gene. This chain links TRBV30 with TRBJ1-5; D is undetermined. Trimming removed 2 bases at V and 4 bases at J, with 15 bases between. This CDR3 has 15 amino acids. CDR1 and CDR2 (germline): GTSNPN, SVGIG (reference sequence). The sequenced CDR3 bases are TGTGCCTGGAGTTTGGAAGGACTTCCTAATCAGCCC. Its protein is CAWSLEGLPNQP. The complete CDR3 protein is CAWSLEGLPNQPQHF.